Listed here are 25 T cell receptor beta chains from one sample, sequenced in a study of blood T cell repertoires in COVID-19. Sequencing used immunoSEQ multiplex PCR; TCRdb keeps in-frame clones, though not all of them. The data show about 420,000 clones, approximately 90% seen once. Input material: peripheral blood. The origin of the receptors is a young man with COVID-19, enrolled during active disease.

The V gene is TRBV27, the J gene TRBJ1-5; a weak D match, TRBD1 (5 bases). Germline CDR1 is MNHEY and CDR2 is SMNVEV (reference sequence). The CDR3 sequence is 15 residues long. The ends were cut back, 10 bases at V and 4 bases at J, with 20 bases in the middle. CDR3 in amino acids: CATSPGASGNQPQHF. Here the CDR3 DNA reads TGTGCCACCTCTCCTGGGGCTAGCGGAAATCAGCCCCAGCATTTT.

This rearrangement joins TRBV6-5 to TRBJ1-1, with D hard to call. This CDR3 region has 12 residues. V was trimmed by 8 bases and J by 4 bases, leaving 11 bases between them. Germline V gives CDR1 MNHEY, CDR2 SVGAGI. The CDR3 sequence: CASRTTGTEAFF. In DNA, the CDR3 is TGTGCCAGCCGTACGACGGGCACTGAAGCTTTCTTT.

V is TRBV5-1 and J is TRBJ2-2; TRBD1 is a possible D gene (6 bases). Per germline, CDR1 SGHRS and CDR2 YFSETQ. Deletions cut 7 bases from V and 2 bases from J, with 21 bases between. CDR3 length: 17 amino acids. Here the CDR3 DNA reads TGCGCCAGCTCCCGAGGTATCCGACAGGACAACACCGGGGAGCTGTTTTTT. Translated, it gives CASSRGIRQDNTGELFF.

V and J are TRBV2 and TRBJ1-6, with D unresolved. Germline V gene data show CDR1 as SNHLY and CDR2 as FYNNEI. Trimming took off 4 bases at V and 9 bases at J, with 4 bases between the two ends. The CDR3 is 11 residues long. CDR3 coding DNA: TGTGCCAGCAGTGTCGTTTCACCCCTCCACTTT. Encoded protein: CASSVVSPLHF.

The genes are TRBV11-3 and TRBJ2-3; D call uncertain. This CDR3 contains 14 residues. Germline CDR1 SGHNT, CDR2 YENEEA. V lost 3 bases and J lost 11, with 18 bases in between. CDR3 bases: TGTGCCAGCAGCTTTAACAGTCCACGAGCCCAGCAGTATTTT. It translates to CASSFNSPRAQQYF. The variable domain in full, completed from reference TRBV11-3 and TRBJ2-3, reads EAGVVQSPRYKIIEKKQPVAFWCNPISGHNTLYWYLQNLGQGPELLIRYENEEAVDDSQLPKDRFSAERLKGVDSTLKIQPAELGDSAVYLCASSFNSPRAQQYFGPGTRLTVL.

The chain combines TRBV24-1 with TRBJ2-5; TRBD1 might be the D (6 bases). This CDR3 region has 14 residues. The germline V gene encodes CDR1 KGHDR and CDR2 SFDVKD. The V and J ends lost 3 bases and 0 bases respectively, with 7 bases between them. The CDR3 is CATSDTGNQETQYF. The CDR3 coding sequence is TGTGCCACCAGTGATACAGGGAACCAAGAGACCCAGTACTTC.

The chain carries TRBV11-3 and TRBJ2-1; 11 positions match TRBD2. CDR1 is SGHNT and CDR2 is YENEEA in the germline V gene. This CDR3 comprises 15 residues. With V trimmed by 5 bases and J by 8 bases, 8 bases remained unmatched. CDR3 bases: TGTGCCAGCAGCCGATCTAGCGGGAGGTCATATGAGCAGTTCTTC. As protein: CASSRSSGRSYEQFF. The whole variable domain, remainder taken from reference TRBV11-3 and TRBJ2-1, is EAGVVQSPRYKIIEKKQPVAFWCNPISGHNTLYWYLQNLGQGPELLIRYENEEAVDDSQLPKDRFSAERLKGVDSTLKIQPAELGDSAVYLCASSRSSGRSYEQFFGPGTRLTVL.

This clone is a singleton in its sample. CDR3 nucleotide sequence: TGTGCCAGTAGCCTCCGGGACAGACGGGGGAACACTGAAGCTTTCTTT. Translating it yields CASSLRDRRGNTEAFF. The V and J genes are TRBV19 and TRBJ1-1; the match to TRBD1 covers 7 bases. The V and J ends lost 6 bases and 1 base, in that order; junction bases with no gene match: 11. Germline V gives CDR1 LNHDA, CDR2 SQIVND (reference sequence). This CDR3 contains 16 residues.

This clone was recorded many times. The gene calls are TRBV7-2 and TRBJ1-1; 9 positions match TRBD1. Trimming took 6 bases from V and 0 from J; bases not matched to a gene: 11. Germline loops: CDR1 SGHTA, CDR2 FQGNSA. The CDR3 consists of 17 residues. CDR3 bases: TGTGCCAGCAGGCGTCCGGGACAGGGATCGATGAACACTGAAGCTTTCTTT. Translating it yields CASRRPGQGSMNTEAFF. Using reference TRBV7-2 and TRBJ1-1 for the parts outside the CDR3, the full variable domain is GAGVSQSPSNKVTEKGKDVELRCDPISGHTALYWYRQSLGQGLEFLIYFQGNSAPDKSGLPSDRFSAERTGGSVSTLTIQRTQQEDSAVYLCASRRPGQGSMNTEAFFGQGTRLTVV.

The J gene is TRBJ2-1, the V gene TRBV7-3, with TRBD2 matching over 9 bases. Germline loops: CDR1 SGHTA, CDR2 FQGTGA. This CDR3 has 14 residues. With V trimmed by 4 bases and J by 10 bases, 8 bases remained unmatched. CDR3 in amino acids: CASSWGLAGLEQFF. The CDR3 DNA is TGTGCCAGCAGCTGGGGACTAGCTGGTTTGGAGCAGTTCTTC.

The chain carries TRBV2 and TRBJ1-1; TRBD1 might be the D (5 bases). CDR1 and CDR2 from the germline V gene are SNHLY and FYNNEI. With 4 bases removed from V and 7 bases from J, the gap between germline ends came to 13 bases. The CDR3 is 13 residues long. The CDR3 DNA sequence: TGTGCCAGCAGTGGTTCCGCGGGGCTTGAAGCTTTCTTT. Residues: CASSGSAGLEAFF. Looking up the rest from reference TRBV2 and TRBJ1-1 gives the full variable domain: EPEVTQTPSHQVTQMGQEVILRCVPISNHLYFYWYRQILGQKVEFLVSFYNNEISEKSEIFDDQFSVERPDGSNFTLKIRSTKLEDSAMYFCASSGSAGLEAFFGQGTRLTVV.

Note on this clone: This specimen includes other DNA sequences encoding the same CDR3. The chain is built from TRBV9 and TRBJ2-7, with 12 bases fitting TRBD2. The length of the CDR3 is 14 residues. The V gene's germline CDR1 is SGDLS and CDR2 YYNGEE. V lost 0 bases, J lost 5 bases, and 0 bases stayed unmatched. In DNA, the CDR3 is TGTGCCAGCAGCGTAGGACTAGCGGGAGACGAGCAGTACTTC. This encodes CASSVGLAGDEQYF.

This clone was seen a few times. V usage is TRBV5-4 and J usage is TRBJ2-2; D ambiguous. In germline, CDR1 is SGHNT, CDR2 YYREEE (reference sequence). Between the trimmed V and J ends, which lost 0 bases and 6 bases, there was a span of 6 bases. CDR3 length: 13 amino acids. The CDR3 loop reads CASSLVPSGELFF. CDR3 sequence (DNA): TGTGCCAGCAGCTTGGTCCCGTCCGGGGAGCTGTTTTTT.

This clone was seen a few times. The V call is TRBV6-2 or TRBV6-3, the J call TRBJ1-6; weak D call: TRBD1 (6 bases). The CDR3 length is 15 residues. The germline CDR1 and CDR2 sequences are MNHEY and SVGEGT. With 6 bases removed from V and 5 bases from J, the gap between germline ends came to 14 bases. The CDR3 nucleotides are TGTGCCAGCAGCGCATCCGGGACAAATAATTCACCCCTCCACTTT. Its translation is CASSASGTNNSPLHF.

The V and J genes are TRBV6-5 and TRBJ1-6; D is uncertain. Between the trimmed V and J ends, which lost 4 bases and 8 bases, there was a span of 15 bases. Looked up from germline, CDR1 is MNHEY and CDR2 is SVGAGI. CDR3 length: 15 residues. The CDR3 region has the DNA TGTGCCAGCAGTTCCACCTCGGGGAGCTATTCACCCCTCCACTTT. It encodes CASSSTSGSYSPLHF.

The CDR3, as DNA: TGTGCCACCAGCAGAGAGCAGGGATTGAACACTGAAGCTTTCTTT. This codes for CATSREQGLNTEAFF. This chain links TRBV15 with TRBJ1-1; D is possibly TRBD1 (5 bases). Germline lookup yields CDR1 LNHNV and CDR2 YYDKDF (reference sequence). The V gene lost 0 bases and the J gene lost 0 bases, with 8 bases spanning the gap. The CDR3 length is 15 residues.

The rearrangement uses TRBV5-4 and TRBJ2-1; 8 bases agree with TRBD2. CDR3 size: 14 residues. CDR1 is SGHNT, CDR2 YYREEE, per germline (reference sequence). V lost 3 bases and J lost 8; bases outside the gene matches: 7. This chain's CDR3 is CASSSVREADEQFF. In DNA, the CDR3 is TGTGCCAGCAGCTCTGTGCGGGAGGCCGATGAGCAGTTCTTC.

CDR3: CASSQLKRAFF. In nucleotides, the CDR3 is TGTGCCAGCAGCCAACTGAAGAGAGCTTTCTTT. The J gene is TRBJ1-1, the V gene TRBV13, with D hard to call. The CDR3 is 11 amino acids. Trimming shortened V by 5 bases and J by 10 bases, and 11 bases separated the two germline ends. Germline lookup yields CDR1 PRHDT and CDR2 FYEKMQ (reference sequence).

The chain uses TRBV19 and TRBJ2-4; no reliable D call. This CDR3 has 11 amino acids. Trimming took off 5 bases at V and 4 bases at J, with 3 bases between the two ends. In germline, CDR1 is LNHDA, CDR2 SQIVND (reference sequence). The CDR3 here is CASSAKNIQYF. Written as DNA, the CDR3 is TGTGCCAGTAGTGCGAAAAACATTCAGTACTTC.

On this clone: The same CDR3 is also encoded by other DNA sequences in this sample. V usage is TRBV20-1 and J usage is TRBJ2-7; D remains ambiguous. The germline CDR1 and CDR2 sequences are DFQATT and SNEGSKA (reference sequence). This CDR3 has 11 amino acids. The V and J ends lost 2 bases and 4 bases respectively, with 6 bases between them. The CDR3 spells CSARQAYEQYF. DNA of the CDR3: TGCAGTGCTAGACAGGCGTACGAGCAGTACTTC.

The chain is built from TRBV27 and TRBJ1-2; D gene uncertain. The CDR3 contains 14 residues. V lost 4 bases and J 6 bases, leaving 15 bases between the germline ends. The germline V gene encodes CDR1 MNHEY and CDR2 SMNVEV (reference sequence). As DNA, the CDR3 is TGTGCCAGCAGTTCACTTAATATGGGCCATGGCTACACCTTC. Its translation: CASSSLNMGHGYTF.

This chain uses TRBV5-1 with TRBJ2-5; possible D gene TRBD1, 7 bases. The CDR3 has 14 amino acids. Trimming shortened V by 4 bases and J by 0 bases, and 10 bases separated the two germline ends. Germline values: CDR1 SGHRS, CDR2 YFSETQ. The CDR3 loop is CASSPGGHQETQYF. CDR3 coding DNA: TGCGCCAGCAGCCCAGGGGGGCACCAAGAGACCCAGTACTTC.

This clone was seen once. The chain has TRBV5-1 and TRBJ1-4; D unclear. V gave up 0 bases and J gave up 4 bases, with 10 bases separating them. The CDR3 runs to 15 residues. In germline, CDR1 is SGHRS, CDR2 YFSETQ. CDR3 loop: CASSLEATGNEKLFF. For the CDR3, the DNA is TGCGCCAGCAGCTTGGAGGCGACGGGTAATGAAAAACTGTTTTTT.

The CDR3 DNA is TGTGCCAGTAGTATAGGGCCAACCGGGACAGGGTCCTATGGCTACACCTTC. Its translation: CASSIGPTGTGSYGYTF. The chain links TRBV19 to TRBJ1-2; 9 bases line up with TRBD1. Germline CDR1 is LNHDA and CDR2 is SQIVND (reference sequence). With V trimmed by 1 base and J by 4 bases, 10 bases remained unmatched. CDR3 length equals 17 residues. The complete variable domain, with remaining parts taken from reference TRBV19 and TRBJ1-2, reads DGGITQSPKYLFRKEGQNVTLSCEQNLNHDAMYWYRQDPGQGLRLIYYSQIVNDFQKGDIAEGYSVSREKKESFPLTVTSAQKNPTAFYLCASSIGPTGTGSYGYTFGSGTRLTVV.

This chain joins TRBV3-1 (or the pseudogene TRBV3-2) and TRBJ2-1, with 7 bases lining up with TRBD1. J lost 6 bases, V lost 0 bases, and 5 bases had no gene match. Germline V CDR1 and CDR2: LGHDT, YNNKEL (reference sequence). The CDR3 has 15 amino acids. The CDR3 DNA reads TGTGCCAGCAGCCAAGATGTACAGGGGACCAATGAGCAGTTCTTC. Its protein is CASSQDVQGTNEQFF.